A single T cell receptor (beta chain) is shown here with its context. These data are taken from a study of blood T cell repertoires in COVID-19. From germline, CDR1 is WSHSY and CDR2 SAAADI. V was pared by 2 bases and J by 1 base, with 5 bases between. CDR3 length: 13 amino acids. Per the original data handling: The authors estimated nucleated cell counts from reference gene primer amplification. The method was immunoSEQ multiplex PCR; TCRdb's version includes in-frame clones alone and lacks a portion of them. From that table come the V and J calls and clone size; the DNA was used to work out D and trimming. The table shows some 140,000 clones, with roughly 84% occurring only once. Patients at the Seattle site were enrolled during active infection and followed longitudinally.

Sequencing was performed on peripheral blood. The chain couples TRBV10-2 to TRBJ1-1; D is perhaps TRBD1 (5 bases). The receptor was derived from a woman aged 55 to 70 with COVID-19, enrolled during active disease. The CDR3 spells CASSERGNTEAFF. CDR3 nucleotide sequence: TGCGCCAGCAGTGAGAGGGGGAACACTGAAGCTTTCTTT.